Sequencing of this T cell receptor (beta chain) was carried out in a study of early T cells in non-severe SARS-CoV-2 infection. Regarding the study as a whole: VDJdb matching favored anti-spike CD8 responses, missing private and CD4 specificities.

TCRdb passed the 5' RACE reads through MiXCR, listing each CDR3 protein once. This sample has some 64,000 distinct CDR3 sequences, with 9.5% to 14% found just once. This clonotype was seen repeatedly, ten times or more. Its antigen is not identified. The V and J ends lost 5 bases and 6 bases respectively, with 15 bases between them. Germline V gene data show CDR1 as SGHVS and CDR2 as FNYEAQ. This CDR3 is 14 amino acids long. The specimen was whole blood. The origin of this receptor is an adult who was a healthcare worker with PCR-confirmed SARS-CoV-2 infection or an uninfected control (not recorded which). The chain employs TRBV7-6 and TRBJ2-3; no definite D call. This CDR3 reads CASSPPGHGDTQYF. CDR3 coding DNA: TGTGCCAGCAGCCCCCCGGGCCACGGGGATACGCAGTATTTT.